This TCR beta chain was sequenced for a study of T cells in Graves' hyperthyroidism and ophthalmopathy. Study observations and caveats: Ophthalmopathy was model-predicted a median about six months pre-onset.

TCR beta CDR3 regions were amplified from RNA. The HTBI primer set served for first-round RT-PCR of the TCR CDR3. A single record per CDR3 protein comes from TCRdb applying MiXCR to the multiplex PCR reads. The table has about 320,000 distinct CDR3 sequences, roughly 17% seen once. The table lists this clonotype with many counts. Its antigen remains unidentified. Across 18 months, stable Graves' hyperthyroidism was marked by no progression to ophthalmopathy. The PBMCs were sourced from fresh peripheral blood (around 9.9 ml). Trimming shortened V by 9 bases and J by 8 bases, and 11 bases separated the two germline ends. CDR3 length equals 12 residues. CDR1 is MDHEN, CDR2 SYDVKM, per germline.

The TCR originated in a young man with Graves' hyperthyroidism. Material: blood. The chain combines TRBV28 with TRBJ1-6; the D is unclear. The CDR3 coding sequence is TGTGCCAGTGGACGGCTCGATTCACCCCTCCACTTT. Translation gives CASGRLDSPLHF.